The text below deals with one T cell receptor (beta chain). Its antigen specificity is not known. Base quality data are lacking; no much larger clone is found one base away. Receptor libraries were prepared by the immunoSEQ multiplex PCR assay. In TCRdb, the immuneACCESS table is reduced to in-frame sequences with V and J assigned. These tables do not hold every clone; where another copy was compared, an unresolved V gene accounts for under half, and the others remain unexplained. The sample data list roughly 100,000 clones, and roughly 92% of these were observed just once. The ten largest make up approximately 3% of the sample. This record comes from a study of control samples from healthy donors and cancer patients (dated by TCRdb to 2018 to 2021). Trimming takes 7 bases from V and 3 bases from J, and the germline ends sit 16 bases apart. CDR3 length: 14 amino acids, cysteine to phenylalanine. Of the read, only the CDR3 DNA is kept; its 42 bases are in frame from base 1. The germline V gene sets CDR1 to SGDLS and CDR2 to YYNGEE.

The sample was blood. The chain employs TRBV9 and TRBJ2-5; tentative D gene TRBD2, with 6 bases matching. The TCR originated in a human donor in good health. The donor label of this sample is uncertain. CDR3 sequence: CASGWGGYKETQYF. The DNA sequence is TGTGCCAGCGGATGGGGAGGATACAAAGAGACCCAGTACTTC.